The 24 T cell receptor beta chains below come from one sample, sequenced in a study of radiation and T cells in renal cell carcinoma. Time point: blood 2 weeks post-SBRT. Treatment indicated: 15 Gy SBRT to primary tumor, nephrectomy 4 weeks later. Sequenced by immunoSEQ multiplex PCR; TCRdb stores in-frame clones only, minus some. The table lists more than 100,000 clones, more than 70% of them singletons. Sequencing was performed on blood, taken from a patient whose treatment included radiotherapy and nephrectomy. These receptors were obtained from a woman in her sixties or seventies with renal cell carcinoma.

CDR3 nucleotide sequence: TGTGCCAGCAGTTACTCGATTGGGTTGAACACTGAAGCTTTCTTT. Translation gives CASSYSIGLNTEAFF. The gene calls are TRBV6-5 and TRBJ1-1; no firm D call. V was trimmed by 0 bases and J by 0 bases, leaving 8 bases between them. Germline V lookup: CDR1 MNHEY, CDR2 SVGAGI. This CDR3 contains 15 residues.

The chain couples TRBV27 to TRBJ2-2; weak D call: TRBD1 (5 bases). The V and J ends lost 5 bases and 2 bases respectively, with 12 bases between them. The CDR3 has 15 amino acids. In germline, CDR1 is MNHEY, CDR2 SMNVEV (reference sequence). The CDR3 region has the DNA TGTGCCAGCAGTCTGGACACCTTAAACACCGGGGAGCTGTTTTTT. Its translation is CASSLDTLNTGELFF.

The DNA for the CDR3 is TGTGCCAGCAGTGACAGGGGTGAAGAGACCCAGTACTTC. Residues: CASSDRGEETQYF. The chain carries TRBV6-1 and TRBJ2-5; a weak D match, TRBD1 (6 bases). In germline, CDR1 is MNHNS, CDR2 SASEGT. The ends were cut back, 3 bases at V and 3 bases at J, with 8 bases in the middle. The CDR3 loop spans 13 amino acids.

This sequence joins TRBV7-3 and TRBJ1-2, with D possibly being TRBD1 (5 bases). Looked up from germline, CDR1 is SGHTA and CDR2 is FQGTGA. CDR3 size: 13 residues. V shed 2 bases and J shed 5 bases, with 9 bases lying between them. CDR3 residues: CASSLQAGYGYTF. The DNA of the CDR3 is TGTGCCAGCAGCTTACAGGCAGGGTATGGCTACACCTTC.

The rearrangement joins TRBV11-2 to TRBJ1-1; TRBD1 aligns across 8 bases. The junction had 3 bases not matched to a gene; V was cut back by 5 bases and J by 1 base. Germline CDR1 is SGHAT and CDR2 is FQNNGV. CDR3 length: 14 amino acids. The chain's CDR3 is CASSPGQANTEAFF. CDR3 in DNA: TGTGCCAGCAGCCCGGGACAGGCGAACACTGAAGCTTTCTTT.

The V gene is TRBV6-1, the J gene TRBJ2-7; 7 nucleotides align to TRBD1. Trimming cost V 0 bases and J 7 bases; bases outside gene matches: 9. In germline, CDR1 is MNHNS, CDR2 SASEGT. The CDR3 spans 15 residues. The CDR3 protein is CASSEALVSRGEQYF. In DNA, the CDR3 is TGTGCCAGCAGTGAAGCGCTTGTATCCAGGGGGGAGCAGTACTTC.

This clone was counted a single time. The chain employs TRBV19 and TRBJ2-7, with no clear D. Germline CDR1 is LNHDA and CDR2 is SQIVND (reference sequence). V lost 0 bases and J 6 bases, leaving 9 bases between the germline ends. The CDR3 is 13 amino acids. CDR3: CASSIDGVSEQYF. The CDR3 DNA sequence: TGTGCCAGTAGTATAGATGGAGTAAGCGAGCAGTACTTC.

The chain recombines TRBV29-1 with TRBJ1-4, with 7 bases lining up with TRBD1. This CDR3 comprises 13 residues. V was clipped by 7 bases and J by 7 bases; unmatched bases: 9. From germline, CDR1 is SQVTM and CDR2 ANQGSEA. CDR3 in DNA: TGCAGCGCCGCGACAGGGACGGGTGAAAAACTGTTTTTT. It codes for CSAATGTGEKLFF.

The J gene is TRBJ2-3, the V gene TRBV4-2; 9 nucleotides line up with TRBD2. V shed 0 bases and J 10 bases; nucleotides not matched to a gene: 8. The CDR3 consists of 15 residues. CDR1 and CDR2 (germline): LGHNA, YNFKEQ. CDR3 in DNA: TGTGCCAGCAGCCAAGATGAGCGGGGGGAATATGCGCAGTATTTT. Its protein product is CASSQDERGEYAQYF.

The chain combines TRBV7-9 with TRBJ2-3; maybe TRBD2 (5 bases). This CDR3 spans 14 amino acids. V dropped 8 bases and J dropped 2 bases, with 14 bases sitting between them. Looked up from germline, CDR1 is SEHNR and CDR2 is FQNEAQ (reference sequence). Written as DNA, the CDR3 is TGTGCCAGCGCGGAGCGGCATCTCACAGATACGCAGTATTTT. This sequence encodes CASAERHLTDTQYF.

This clone appeared once. The chain joins TRBV5-1 to TRBJ2-5; D may correspond to TRBD1 or TRBD2 (5 bases each). Trimming removed 4 bases from V and 2 bases from J, with 15 bases in between. This CDR3 spans 15 amino acids. From germline, CDR1 is SGHRS and CDR2 YFSETQ. CDR3 bases: TGCGCCAGCAGCGGAACCGGGACCAAACAAGAGACCCAGTACTTC. Translated: CASSGTGTKQETQYF.

CDR3 nucleotides: TGTGCCAGTAGTATCCTTTTGGGCACTGAAGCTTTCTTT. Protein sequence: CASSILLGTEAFF. The chain links TRBV19 to TRBJ1-1; D is undetermined. CDR3 length: 13 residues. V lost 3 bases and J 4 bases, leaving 9 bases between the germline ends. CDR1 is LNHDA, CDR2 SQIVND, per germline (reference sequence).

The rearrangement uses TRBV9 and TRBJ2-2; maybe TRBD1 (6 bases). Germline CDR1 is SGDLS and CDR2 is YYNGEE. V was shortened by 4 bases and J by 5 bases, with 12 bases between the two germline ends. This CDR3 is built from 14 residues. CDR3 in DNA: TGTGCCAGCAGCTACGGCCAGGGGACCGGGGAGCTGTTTTTT. Protein product: CASSYGQGTGELFF.

This clone was seen just once. This sequence joins TRBV6-1 and TRBJ1-6, with 10 bases fitting TRBD1. This CDR3 comprises 20 residues. CDR1 MNHNS and CDR2 SASEGT come from the germline V gene. V shed 3 bases and J 0 bases; nucleotides not matched to a gene: 11. The CDR3 protein is CASSEYPGQGPSSYNSPLHF. In DNA, the CDR3 is TGTGCCAGCAGTGAGTACCCGGGACAGGGGCCCAGCTCCTATAATTCACCCCTCCACTTT.

Note on this clone: The junction shows a germline mismatch at one end, possibly a read error. The chain links TRBV7-8 to TRBJ2-7, with a weak D call TRBD1 (10 bases). The CDR3 runs to 15 residues. Germline CDR1 and CDR2: SGHVS and FQNEAQ. The CDR3: CASSLAGQGPYEQYF. CDR3 coding DNA: TGTGCCAGCAGCCTAGCGGGACAGGGGCCCTACGAGCAGTACTTC.

The V gene is TRBV4-2, the J gene TRBJ2-3; 10 nucleotides match TRBD2. J gave up 3 bases and V 0 bases, and 9 bases lay outside the gene matches. The CDR3 has 18 amino acids. Germline V gene lookup returns CDR1 LGHNA and CDR2 YNFKEQ. The CDR3 sequence: CASSQDRSSSGGTDTQYF. The CDR3 bases are TGTGCCAGCAGCCAAGATCGGTCCTCTAGCGGGGGTACAGATACGCAGTATTTT.

The chain is built from TRBV28 and TRBJ1-5; the D gene is possibly TRBD1 (5 bases). Between the trimmed V and J ends, which lost 1 base and 1 base, there was a span of 11 bases. This CDR3 contains 16 residues. The germline CDR1 and CDR2 sequences are MDHEN and SYDVKM. This chain's CDR3 is CASSLLSEGSNQPQHF. CDR3 bases: TGTGCCAGCAGTTTATTAAGTGAGGGGAGCAATCAGCCCCAGCATTTT.

V usage is TRBV30 and J usage is TRBJ1-6; no firm D call. Germline-derived CDR1 and CDR2 are GTSNPN and SVGIG (reference sequence). This CDR3 has 11 residues. V lost 4 bases and J 9 bases, leaving 7 bases between the germline ends. CDR3 DNA: TGTGCCTGGAATAGGATTTCACCCCTCCACTTT. Protein product: CAWNRISPLHF.

The chain employs TRBV6-6 and TRBJ1-5; D perhaps matches TRBD1 (5 bases). The germline CDR1 and CDR2 sequences are MNHNY and SVGAGI (reference sequence). V gave up 5 bases and J gave up 1 base, with 12 bases separating them. This CDR3 region has 15 residues. CDR3 loop: CASSPIKGSNQPQHF. The CDR3 DNA sequence: TGTGCCAGCAGTCCGATCAAGGGGAGCAATCAGCCCCAGCATTTT.

This clone was recorded only once. The genes are TRBV5-1 and TRBJ1-1; D ambiguous. V shed 3 bases and J shed 3 bases, with 6 bases lying between them. The CDR3 has 12 residues. CDR1 is SGHRS, CDR2 YFSETQ, per germline. In nucleotides, the CDR3 is TGCGCCAGCAGCTCCCCCTACACTGAAGCTTTCTTT. This encodes CASSSPYTEAFF.

This chain joins TRBV19 and TRBJ1-5; D is unclear. This CDR3 is 13 amino acids long. Trimming stripped 7 bases from V and 4 bases from J, with 11 bases between. Germline assignment: CDR1 LNHDA and CDR2 SQIVND (reference sequence). CDR3 region: CASTNGLNQPQHF. The CDR3 DNA reads as TGTGCCAGTACAAACGGACTGAATCAGCCCCAGCATTTT.

The chain couples TRBV2 to TRBJ2-3, with TRBD2 as a possible D gene (6 bases). CDR3 size: 14 residues. CDR1 SNHLY and CDR2 FYNNEI come from the germline V gene. V lost 5 bases to trimming and J lost 3 bases, with 12 bases between them. The CDR3 reads CASSMVAGTDTQYF. The CDR3 coding sequence is TGTGCCAGCAGTATGGTGGCGGGGACAGATACGCAGTATTTT.

V usage is TRBV6-1 and J usage is TRBJ2-3; 11 bases align to TRBD2. Trimming cost V 4 bases and J 2 bases; bases outside gene matches: 5. CDR3 length equals 16 residues. Germline-derived CDR1 and CDR2 are MNHNS and SASEGT. Here the CDR3 reads CASSGLSGGVTDTQYF. CDR3 DNA sequence: TGTGCCAGCAGTGGGCTTAGCGGGGGGGTCACAGATACGCAGTATTTT.

This rearrangement joins TRBV29-1 to TRBJ2-5; D is possibly TRBD1 (5 bases). Germline loops: CDR1 SQVTM, CDR2 ANQGSEA. V gave up 2 bases and J gave up 5 bases, with 12 bases separating them. CDR3 size: 13 residues. The CDR3 here is CSVELVRVETQYF. The CDR3 DNA is TGCAGCGTTGAATTGGTCAGGGTGGAGACCCAGTACTTC.